One and the same sample provided the 18 T cell receptor beta chains below, sequenced in a study of human T cells and chemical hapten exposure. Time point: pre-sensitization, week 0. Specified treatment: therapeutic diphenylcyclopropenone sensitization with weekly scalp DPC. In TCRdb, the RACE reads were re-called with MiXCR into one record per CDR3 protein. The table lists tens of thousands of distinct CDR3 sequences, roughly 8.8% of them singletons, with approximately 3.9% in the top ten. The sample was whole blood, taken in connection with sensitization to the hapten diphenylcyclopropenone (DPC). The receptors come from a woman in her forties with alopecia areata. Some clones in this sample may be carry-over from other donors' samples.

The rearrangement links TRBV6-2 or TRBV6-3 to TRBJ1-3; D is perhaps TRBD1 (6 bases). Trimming removed 6 bases at V and 4 bases at J, with 16 bases between. Germline V gene sequence: CDR1 MNHEY, CDR2 SVGEGT. CDR3 length: 15 amino acids. Here the CDR3 reads CASRPDRVSGNTIYF. The CDR3 DNA sequence: TGTGCCAGCAGACCGGACAGAGTGAGCGGAAACACCATATATTTT.

A note on this clonotype: Being one base from a much bigger clone, this may be a read error. This chain's CDR3 is CASRGERATNTGELFF. The CDR3 DNA follows: TGTGCCAGCCGCGGCGAGCGGGCCACGAACACCGGGGAGCTGTTTTTT. The chain carries TRBV7-9 and TRBJ2-2, with D maybe TRBD2 (6 bases). The CDR3 totals 16 residues. Trimming stripped 8 bases from V and 0 bases from J, with 16 bases between. CDR1 and CDR2 (germline): SEHNR, FQNEAQ (reference sequence).

This clonotype occurred many times. The rearrangement joins TRBV6-5 to TRBJ2-7; D might be TRBD2 (7 bases). In germline, CDR1 is MNHEY, CDR2 SVGAGI. This CDR3 is 20 amino acids long. Between the trimmed V and J ends, which lost 7 bases and 3 bases, there was a span of 34 bases. This chain's CDR3 is CASTRWPGGAGTQTRYEQYF. The CDR3 DNA reads TGTGCCAGCACTAGATGGCCGGGGGGCGCGGGGACCCAAACACGCTACGAGCAGTACTTC.

There are many counts of this clonotype. The V and J genes are TRBV4-1 and TRBJ1-5, with D possibly TRBD1 on 6 matching bases. The V gene's germline CDR1 is MGHRA and CDR2 YSYEKL. The CDR3 is 17 amino acids. The V end was cut by 0 bases, the J end by 0 bases, with 12 bases between. Here the CDR3 reads CASSQDGGQYSNQPQHF. As DNA, the CDR3 is TGCGCCAGCAGCCAAGATGGGGGACAATATAGCAATCAGCCCCAGCATTTT.

This rearrangement joins TRBV7-8 to TRBJ1-1, with D hard to call. This CDR3 spans 14 amino acids. Trimming removed 1 base from V and 4 bases from J, with 10 bases in between. Germline V gene lookup returns CDR1 SGHVS and CDR2 FQNEAQ. For the CDR3, the DNA is TGTGCCAGCAGCTTAGATCGACACTCCACTGAAGCTTTCTTT. The encoded protein is CASSLDRHSTEAFF.

This sequence joins TRBV28 and TRBJ1-1; D remains unclear. V gave up 6 bases and J gave up 1 base, with 6 bases separating them. This CDR3 contains 12 residues. Germline V CDR1 and CDR2: MDHEN, SYDVKM. The CDR3 sequence: CASRSKNTEAFF. CDR3 coding DNA: TGTGCCAGCAGATCAAAGAACACTGAAGCTTTCTTT.

This rearrangement joins TRBV7-2 to TRBJ1-1, with 7 nucleotides matching TRBD1. CDR1 is SGHTA and CDR2 is FQGNSA in the germline V gene. V lost 1 base and J lost 3; bases outside the gene matches: 2. CDR3 length: 14 residues. CDR3 DNA sequence: TGTGCCAGCAGCTTAGAGGGGGCCTACACTGAAGCTTTCTTT. Translating gives CASSLEGAYTEAFF.

The chain recombines TRBV19 with TRBJ1-5; no definite D call. CDR3 length equals 17 residues. Trimming took 1 base from V and 2 from J, leaving 15 bases between them. CDR1 LNHDA and CDR2 SQIVND come from the germline V gene (reference sequence). CDR3 nucleotides: TGTGCCAGTAGTATAGGGTATTCCCTATCGGGCAATCAGCCCCAGCATTTT. This codes for CASSIGYSLSGNQPQHF.

This clonotype was counted once. The chain is built from TRBV5-1 and TRBJ2-3; no clear D gene. Germline V CDR1 and CDR2: SGHRS, YFSETQ. The ends were cut back, 0 bases at V and 2 bases at J, with 10 bases in the middle. The CDR3 consists of 15 residues. Here the CDR3 reads CASSLDRPFTDTQYF. CDR3 DNA sequence: TGCGCCAGCAGCTTGGATCGGCCGTTCACAGATACGCAGTATTTT.

V usage is TRBV6-5 and J usage is TRBJ2-4, with D possibly matching TRBD1 (5 bases). Trimming took 4 bases from V and 7 from J, leaving 11 bases between them. CDR1 and CDR2 (germline): MNHEY, SVGAGI. This CDR3 has 13 amino acids. The CDR3 DNA follows: TGTGCCAGCAGTTCAGGGTTCAGCAACATTCAGTACTTC. It encodes CASSSGFSNIQYF.

In its sample, this clonotype was seen many times. V usage is TRBV18 and J usage is TRBJ2-3; D gene unclear. This CDR3 spans 11 amino acids. V was cut by 4 bases and J by 3 bases, with 2 bases left in between. Per germline, CDR1 KGHSH and CDR2 LQKENI. CDR3 region: CASSRTDTQYF. The DNA of the CDR3 is TGTGCCAGCTCACGGACAGATACGCAGTATTTT.

This clonotype has ten or more counts. The chain combines TRBV20-1 with TRBJ2-3, with D perhaps TRBD2 (7 bases). V was trimmed by 3 bases and J by 5 bases, leaving 12 bases between them. Germline V gives CDR1 DFQATT, CDR2 SNEGSKA (reference sequence). CDR3 size: 13 residues. The CDR3 loop is CSASGGLGDTQYF. CDR3 in DNA: TGCAGTGCTAGCGGGGGGCTCGGAGATACGCAGTATTTT.

The V call is TRBV29-1, the J call TRBJ1-1; weak D call: TRBD1 (5 bases). With 5 bases removed from V and 1 base from J, the gap between germline ends came to 14 bases. CDR3 length: 14 residues. Germline V gene data show CDR1 as SQVTM and CDR2 as ANQGSEA. In DNA form, the CDR3 reads TGCAGCGTTCGGCTGACAGAGAAGAACACTGAAGCTTTCTTT. This codes for CSVRLTEKNTEAFF. Full variable domain (rest looked up from reference TRBV29-1 and TRBJ1-1): SAVISQKPSRDICQRGTSLTIQCQVDSQVTMMFWYRQQPGQSLTLIATANQGSEATYESGFVIDKFPISRPNLTFSTLTVSNMSPEDSSIYLCSVRLTEKNTEAFFGQGTRLTVV.

This clonotype was counted a few times. CDR3 region: CASNRDGGYGYTF. CDR3 DNA: TGTGCCAGCAACCGGGACGGGGGATATGGCTACACCTTC. The chain combines TRBV12-3 or TRBV12-4 with TRBJ1-2, with D perhaps matching TRBD1 (5 bases). The V end lost 7 bases, the J end lost 5 bases, and 14 bases lay between the germline ends. The CDR3 extends over 13 amino acids.

This clonotype was observed at least ten times. The chain uses TRBV27 and TRBJ1-6; D might be TRBD1 (6 bases). Germline CDR1 reads MNHEY; CDR2 reads SMNVEV (reference sequence). The CDR3 covers 12 residues. The V gene lost 5 bases and the J gene lost 9 bases, with 8 bases spanning the gap. CDR3 protein: CASSPRGSPLHF. The CDR3, as DNA: TGTGCCAGCAGTCCCAGGGGTTCACCCCTCCACTTT.

This clonotype was detected ten times or more. This rearrangement joins TRBV28 to TRBJ2-7, with D possibly TRBD2 on 5 matching bases. The CDR3 covers 13 residues. V shed 9 bases and J shed 2 bases, with 14 bases lying between them. From germline, CDR1 is MDHEN and CDR2 SYDVKM. CDR3: CASAGSPTYEQYF. CDR3 bases: TGTGCCAGTGCGGGCAGTCCAACCTACGAGCAGTACTTC.

There are a few counts of this clonotype. This sequence joins TRBV6-2 or TRBV6-3 and TRBJ2-7; 10 bases match TRBD2. Unmatched junction bases numbered 17, after V lost 3 bases and J lost 0 bases. From germline, CDR1 is MNHEY and CDR2 SVGEGT. The CDR3 spans 20 residues. CDR3 DNA: TGTGCCAGCAGTTATAGCGTCCGAGCGAGCGGGGGGGCCAGCTCCTACGAGCAGTACTTC. It codes for CASSYSVRASGGASSYEQYF.

V is TRBV4-2 and J is TRBJ2-3; the match to TRBD2 covers 8 bases. CDR1 LGHNA and CDR2 YNFKEQ come from the germline V gene. CDR3 length: 16 residues. The J segment lost 5 bases and the V segment lost 0 bases, leaving 7 bases of the junction unmatched. Here the CDR3 reads CASSQESRGAVDTQYF. CDR3 DNA sequence: TGTGCCAGCAGCCAAGAGTCGCGGGGGGCGGTAGATACGCAGTATTTT.